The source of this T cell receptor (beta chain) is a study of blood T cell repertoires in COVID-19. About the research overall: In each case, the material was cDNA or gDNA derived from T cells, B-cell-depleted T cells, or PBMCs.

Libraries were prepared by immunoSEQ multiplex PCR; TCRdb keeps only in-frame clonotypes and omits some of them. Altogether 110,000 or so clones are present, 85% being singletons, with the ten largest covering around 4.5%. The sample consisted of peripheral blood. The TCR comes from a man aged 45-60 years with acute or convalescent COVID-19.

The CDR3 loop is CATSADTGTGNEKLFF. The CDR3 region has the DNA TGTGCCACCAGCGCTGACACCGGGACAGGGAATGAAAAACTGTTTTTT. V and J are TRBV15 and TRBJ1-4; 9 nucleotides align to TRBD1. The germline V gene has CDR1 LNHNV and CDR2 YYDKDF (reference sequence). The CDR3 spans 16 residues. V dropped 5 bases and J dropped 5; count of bases not matched to a gene: 9.